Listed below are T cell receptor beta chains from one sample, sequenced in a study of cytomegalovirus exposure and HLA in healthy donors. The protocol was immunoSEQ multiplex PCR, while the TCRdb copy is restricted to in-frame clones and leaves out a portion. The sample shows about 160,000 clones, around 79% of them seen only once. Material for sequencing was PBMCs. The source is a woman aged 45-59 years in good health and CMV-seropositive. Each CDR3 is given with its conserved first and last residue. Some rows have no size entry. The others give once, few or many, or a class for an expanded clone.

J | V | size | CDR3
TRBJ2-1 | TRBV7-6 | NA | CASSLGPGLAGGNEQFF
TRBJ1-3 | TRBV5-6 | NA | CASSTGGPGNTIYF
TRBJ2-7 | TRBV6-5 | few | CASTETASYEQYF
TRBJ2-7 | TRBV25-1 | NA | CASSGLDRDSSYEQYF
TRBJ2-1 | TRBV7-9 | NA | CASSSMLGPSGSWNEQFF
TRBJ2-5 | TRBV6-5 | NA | CASTRPGRGQETQYF
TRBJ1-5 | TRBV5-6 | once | CASSQGQVNQPQHF
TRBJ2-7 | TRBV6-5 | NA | CASTLASGSEQYF
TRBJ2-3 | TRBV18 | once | CASSPMQGRTDTQYF
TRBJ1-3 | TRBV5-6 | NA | CASSPLGRGTGNTIYF
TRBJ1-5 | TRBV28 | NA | CASSQWDISNQPQHF
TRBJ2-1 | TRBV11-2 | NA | CASSYKPDRARNEQFF
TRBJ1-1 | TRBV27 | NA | CASSQGFRGNTEAFF
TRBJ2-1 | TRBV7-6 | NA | CASSLGSSGVSSYNEQFF
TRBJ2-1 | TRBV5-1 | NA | CASSPGTGAWGEQFF
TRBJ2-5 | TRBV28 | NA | CASSFSGAETQYF
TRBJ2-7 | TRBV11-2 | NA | CASSLRQSDEQYF
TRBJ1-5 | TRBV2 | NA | CASMGALYSNQPQHF
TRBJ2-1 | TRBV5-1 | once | CASSLGLVMDEQFF
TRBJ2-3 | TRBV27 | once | CASSFDRGPPDTQYF
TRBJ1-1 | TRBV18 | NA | CASSRGQGDTEAFF
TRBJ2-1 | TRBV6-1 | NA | CASSAWQGNNEQFF
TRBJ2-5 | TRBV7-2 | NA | CASSLGGRGETQYF
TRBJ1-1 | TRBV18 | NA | CASSPPTGRGNTEAFF
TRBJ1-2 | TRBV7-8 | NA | CASSLVGAPNYGYTF
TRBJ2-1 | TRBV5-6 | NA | CASSQGQERRQFF
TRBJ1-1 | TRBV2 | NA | CASRATGTTEAFF
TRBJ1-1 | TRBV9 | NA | CASSDRLNTEAFF
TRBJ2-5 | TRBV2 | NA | CASSGDRGYETQYF
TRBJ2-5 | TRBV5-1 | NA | CASSLTGGRPTTQETQYF
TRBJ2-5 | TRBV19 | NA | CASSIGDTETQYF
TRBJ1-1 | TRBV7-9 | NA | CASSSRWTEAFF
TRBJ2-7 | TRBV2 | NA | CASRSGQGATYEQYF
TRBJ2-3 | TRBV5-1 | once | CASSLAGGDGADTQYF
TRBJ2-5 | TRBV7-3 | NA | CASSFKGGRGETQYF
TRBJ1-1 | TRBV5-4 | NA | CASSTQGAGTEAFF
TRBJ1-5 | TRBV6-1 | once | CASRGGNQPQHF
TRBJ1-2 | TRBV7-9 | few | CASSLGSSSGCTF
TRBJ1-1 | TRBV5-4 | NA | CASSRHNSVFTEAFF
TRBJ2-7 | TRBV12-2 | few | CASRSPGQSDYEQYF
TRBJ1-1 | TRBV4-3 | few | CASSPYSGGNTEAFF
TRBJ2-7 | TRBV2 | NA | CASSEQGTGSYEQYF
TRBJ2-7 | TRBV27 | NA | CASSLVGLAGGTQYF
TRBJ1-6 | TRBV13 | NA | CASSVDRAGSPLHF
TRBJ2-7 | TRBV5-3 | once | CARFSGGAREQYF
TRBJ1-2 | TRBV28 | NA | CASSLGGYGYTF
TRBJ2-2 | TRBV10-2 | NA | CASRNQGGTGELFF
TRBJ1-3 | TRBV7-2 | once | CASSYYPGNTIYF
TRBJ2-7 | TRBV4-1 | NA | CASSHPGSSSYEQYF
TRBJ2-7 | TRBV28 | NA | CASTPRGRGLVTNPYEQYF
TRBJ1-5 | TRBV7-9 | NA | CASSVGTWNQPQHF
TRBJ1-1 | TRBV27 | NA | CASSLNRETEAFF
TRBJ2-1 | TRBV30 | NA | CAWSAGTSGGQQFF
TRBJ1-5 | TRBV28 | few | CASRGGLSGPQHF
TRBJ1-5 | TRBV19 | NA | CASSTRLTRGFSRGSSQHF
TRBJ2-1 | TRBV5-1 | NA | CASRTGTGPNEQFF
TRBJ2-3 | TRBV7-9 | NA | CASRQDRAEGDTQYF
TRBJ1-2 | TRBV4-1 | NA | CASSQDRAYGYTF
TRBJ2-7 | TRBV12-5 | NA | CASGKSGSDEQYF